What follows are 3 T cell receptor beta chains derived from one specimen sequenced in a study of T cells after yellow fever vaccination. MiXCR, run by TCRdb on the 5' RACE reads, gives a single entry per CDR3 protein. The table lists 300,000 or so distinct CDR3 sequences, around 8.6% of them singletons. Source: CD4+ T cells sorted from PBMCs, taken 5 days after the yellow fever booster vaccination. The receptors were sampled from a young man who received the YFV17D yellow fever vaccine.

The V gene is TRBV29-1, the J gene TRBJ2-5, with D unclear. Germline CDR1 reads SQVTM; CDR2 reads ANQGSEA. Deletions cut 7 bases from V and 5 bases from J, with 11 bases between. The CDR3 totals 11 residues. The CDR3 loop reads CSAWSRETQYF. The CDR3 region has the DNA TGCAGCGCTTGGAGCAGGGAGACCCAGTACTTC.

The rearrangement links TRBV5-1 to TRBJ2-3; possible D gene TRBD2, 5 bases. V was cut by 4 bases and J by 1 base, with 13 bases left in between. The germline V gene has CDR1 SGHRS and CDR2 YFSETQ. The CDR3 loop spans 15 amino acids. The DNA for the CDR3 is TGCGCCAGCAGCCCCAGGACTCAGGGCACAGATACGCAGTATTTT. Its protein product is CASSPRTQGTDTQYF.

This sequence joins TRBV4-1 and TRBJ2-1; TRBD2 matches at 9 bases. Germline V lookup: CDR1 MGHRA, CDR2 YSYEKL. The J segment lost 5 bases and the V segment lost 2 bases, leaving 10 bases of the junction unmatched. This CDR3 is built from 17 residues. CDR3 loop: CASSQPGKRGAHNEQFF. DNA of the CDR3: TGCGCCAGCAGCCAACCTGGAAAGCGGGGGGCTCACAATGAGCAGTTCTTC.